The present TCR beta chain was sequenced within a study of CD8+ T cells in alopecia areata (dated by TCRdb to 2016 to 2019). Study-level background: The treated patients took part in an open-label pilot trial in which moderate-to-severe alopecia areata was treated with oral tofacitinib at 5 to 10 mg twice daily. Scalp clonality was compared among normal scalp (n=4), patchy alopecia areata scalp (n=8), and alopecia totalis/universalis scalp (n=8). Amplification of TCRbeta CDR3 regions was done by immunoSEQ multiplex PCR using 35 Vbeta forward primers and 13 Jbeta reverse primers. In humans, TCRbeta sequencing was performed on scalp tissue and on sorted CD4+ and CD8+ peripheral blood T cells from healthy controls and from patients with patchy or totalis/universalis alopecia areata. The RNA source kit depended on sample type: the PAXgene miRNA kit for fixed scalp, the miRNeasy kit for PBMCs, and the RNeasy kit for mouse skin. In both human patients and the C3H/HeJ mouse model, the study applied high-throughput TCRbeta sequencing to look at T cell clonal expansion in alopecia areata. Tofacitinib-treated patients had biopsies at baseline and at 4 and 24 weeks of treatment, with a later scalp biopsy in several patients. Patients received tofacitinib for 6 to 18 months and were then followed off drug for 6 months to check for delayed response and recurrence. Findings and caveats that apply to the study as a whole: Compared with normal scalp, lesional scalp, particularly in alopecia totalis/universalis, had higher clonality and more expanded CD8+ clones, which suggests antigenic drive. Shared TCR sequences between patients were less evident than in mice, which may be partly attributable to HLA diversity in the patient population. Scalp TCR repertoire analysis is complicated because resident alphabeta T cells in normal human skin are also sequenced, whereas mouse skin is dominated by gammadelta T cells.

The time point label, read with the paper, signifies: baseline before oral tofacitinib. From alopecia areata patients, peripheral blood was collected along with lesional scalp punch biopsies. After PBMCs were isolated by density centrifugation and stained for CD3, CD4 and CD8, a FACSAria was used to sort CD4+ and CD8+ T cells. The trim is 4 bases for V and 0 bases for J, with a gap of 6 bases between the germline ends. The CDR3 runs 13 residues from the cysteine to the phenylalanine. Only the CDR3 portion is preserved as DNA: 39 bases, with reading frame beginning at the first base. For CDR1 and CDR2, the germline V gene (reference sequence) lists GTSNPN and SVGIG. Details on this clone: Its antigen target is currently unknown. Base-call qualities are not available, and no considerably larger clone is one nucleotide away.

Library creation used the immunoSEQ multiplex PCR assay. RNA was extracted from all samples and reverse transcribed into cDNA, which served as template for TCR sequencing. SuperScript III was used for first-strand cDNA synthesis, primed with a 2:1 mix of oligo-dT and random hexamers. A synthetic immune receptor repertoire was used to gauge amplification bias, and whatever bias remained was removed computationally. From the authors' description of their analysis: After raw reads were preprocessed to remove errors, the CDR3 was defined following IMGT conventions as running from the conserved cysteine to phenylalanine. Clonality was computed as 1 minus the Shannon entropy, with the entropy normalized by log2 of the number of productive unique TCRs. CD4 or CD8 identity of scalp clones was inferred by cross-referencing scalp TCRbeta sequences with sorted blood CD4 and CD8 repertoires. TCRdb's version of the immuneACCESS table is confined to in-frame rearrangements and falls short of the full clone set. An unresolved V gene accounts for under half of the shortfall where checked; the remainder is of unknown origin. That table is the source of V, J and clone size, and D and trimming were worked out from the DNA. This sample comprises a few hundred thousand clones, roughly two thirds of them detected only once. 1.2% of the sample belongs to the ten largest clones.

This clonotype was sampled from a human donor with alopecia areata. Sample: CD4+ T cells sorted from blood, taken at week 0. The chain employs TRBV30 and TRBJ2-2; no D gene can be assigned with confidence. The CDR3 reads as follows: CAWTPTNTGELFF. In nucleotides, the sequence is TGTGCCTGGACCCCAACGAACACCGGGGAGCTGTTTTTT.